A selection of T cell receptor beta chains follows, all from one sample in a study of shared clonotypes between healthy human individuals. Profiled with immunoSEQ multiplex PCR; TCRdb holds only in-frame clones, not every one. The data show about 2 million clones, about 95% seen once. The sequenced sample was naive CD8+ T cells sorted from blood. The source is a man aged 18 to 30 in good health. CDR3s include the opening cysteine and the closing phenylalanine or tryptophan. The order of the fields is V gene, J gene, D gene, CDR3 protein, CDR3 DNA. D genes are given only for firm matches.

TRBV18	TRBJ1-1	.	CASSPPTTENTEAFF	TGTGCCAGCTCACCACCGACGACGGAGAACACTGAAGCTTTCTTT
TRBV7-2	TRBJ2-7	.	CASSPPQGRTGFPYEQYF	TGTGCCAGCAGCCCACCACAGGGCCGCACGGGGTTTCCTTACGAGCAGTACTTC
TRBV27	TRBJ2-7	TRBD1	CASSPETGGHEQYF	TGTGCCAGCAGTCCGGAGACAGGGGGCCACGAGCAGTACTTC
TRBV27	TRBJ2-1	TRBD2	CASSLLAGGPEEQFF	TGTGCCAGCAGTTTACTAGCGGGAGGGCCAGAGGAGCAGTTCTTC
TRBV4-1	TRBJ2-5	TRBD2	CASSRWGGQETQYF	TGCGCCAGCAGCCGATGGGGGGGGCAAGAGACCCAGTACTTC
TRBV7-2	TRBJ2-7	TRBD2	CASAGLAGAYEQYF	TGTGCCAGCGCGGGACTAGCGGGAGCCTACGAGCAGTACTTC
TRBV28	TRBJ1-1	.	CASSFNFAGTEAFF	TGTGCCAGCAGTTTTAACTTTGCTGGCACTGAAGCTTTCTTT
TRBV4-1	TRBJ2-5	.	CASSIGGIETQYF	TGCGCCAGCAGCATCGGGGGTATAGAGACCCAGTACTTC
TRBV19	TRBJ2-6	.	CASSSGGTVGANVLTF	TGTGCCAGTAGTTCGGGGGGCACTGTTGGGGCCAACGTCCTGACTTTC
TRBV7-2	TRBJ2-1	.	CASSLEGNEQFF	TGTGCCAGCAGCTTAGAAGGCAATGAGCAGTTCTTC
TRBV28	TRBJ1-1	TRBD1	CASSSDREGFMNTEAFF	TGTGCCAGCAGTTCCGACAGGGAGGGGTTTATGAACACTGAAGCTTTCTTT
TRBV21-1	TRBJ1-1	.	CASSKDPGRPRRNTEAFF	TGTGCCAGCAGCAAAGACCCGGGGAGGCCCCGTCGGAACACTGAAGCTTTCTTT
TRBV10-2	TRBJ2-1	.	CASGGGGRIYNEQFF	TGCGCCAGCGGAGGGGGGGGGAGAATCTACAATGAGCAGTTCTTC
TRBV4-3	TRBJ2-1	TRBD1	CASSPTGGNYNEQFF	TGCGCCAGCAGCCCAACAGGGGGCAACTACAATGAGCAGTTCTTC
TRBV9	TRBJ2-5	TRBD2	CASSVVGLDGETQYF	TGTGCCAGCAGCGTAGTTGGACTAGATGGGGAGACCCAGTACTTC